A selection of T cell receptor beta chains follows, all from one sample in a study of blood T cell repertoires in COVID-19. Produced via immunoSEQ multiplex PCR; TCRdb's table is partial and in-frame only. The sample records about 370,000 clones, roughly 90% being singletons. Sequenced input: peripheral blood. These receptors were taken from a woman in her 30s with COVID-19, enrolled during active disease. The CDR3 runs from the conserved cysteine through the conserved F or W. A D gene is named only where the DNA matches it firmly. Part of the rows lack a size; the others show once, few, many or a class for expanded clones.

CASSPLDRGHPGELFF | TGTGCCAGCAGCCCCCTGGACAGGGGTCATCCCGGGGAGCTGTTTTTT | TRBV7-9 | TRBD1 | 16 | - | TRBJ2-2
CASKPFVGDQPQHF | TGTGCCAGTAAGCCTTTCGTGGGCGATCAGCCCCAGCATTTT | TRBV6-5 | - | 14 | - | TRBJ1-5
CASIGVFSNQPQHF | TGTGCCAGTATCGGGGTTTTTAGCAATCAGCCCCAGCATTTT | TRBV19 | - | 14 | - | TRBJ1-5
CASSLNRGSNQPQHF | TGTGCCAGTAGTCTAAACAGGGGGTCTAATCAGCCCCAGCATTTT | TRBV19 | TRBD1 | 15 | - | TRBJ1-5
CASSAGTGGQYQPQHF | TGTGCCAGCAGTGCCGGGACAGGGGGACAATATCAGCCCCAGCATTTT | TRBV6-1 | TRBD1 | 16 | - | TRBJ1-5
CASTRPQGTYEQYF | TGTGCCAGCACCCGTCCCCAGGGGACCTACGAGCAGTACTTC | TRBV14 | - | 14 | - | TRBJ2-7
CATSRDFGGGPGTQYF | TGTGCCACCAGCAGAGATTTCGGCGGGGGGCCAGGTACGCAGTATTTT | TRBV15 | TRBD2 | 16 | - | TRBJ2-3
CASSSTRENTEAFF | TGCGCCAGCAGCTCCACGAGGGAGAACACTGAAGCTTTCTTT | TRBV5-1 | - | 14 | - | TRBJ1-1
CASSQDPTATNEKLFF | TGCGCCAGCAGCCAAGATCCTACAGCAACTAATGAAAAACTGTTTTTT | TRBV4-3 | - | 16 | - | TRBJ1-4
CASSLVYGEQFF | TGTGCCAGCAGCTTAGTATACGGGGAGCAGTTCTTC | TRBV7-6 | - | 12 | - | TRBJ2-1
CASSQDEGGGYTF | TGCGCCAGCAGCCAAGATGAGGGAGGGGGCTACACCTTC | TRBV4-1 | - | 13 | - | TRBJ1-2
CASSLRDRGMLRSYEQFF | TGTGCCAGCAGCCTACGGGACAGGGGAATGCTGCGATCATATGAGCAGTTCTTC | TRBV7-9 | TRBD1 | 18 | - | TRBJ2-1
CASSAQGLVGADSQETQYF | TGTGCCAGCAGCGCCCAGGGGCTAGTTGGGGCCGATAGTCAAGAGACCCAGTACTTC | TRBV11-2 | - | 19 | few | TRBJ2-5
CASKTGRENTEAFF | TGCGCCTCCAAGACGGGGAGGGAGAACACTGAAGCTTTCTTT | TRBV4-1 | - | 14 | - | TRBJ1-1
CSVVLSEERGYEQYF | TGCAGCGTTGTTTTATCGGAAGAAAGGGGCTACGAGCAGTACTTC | TRBV29-1 | - | 15 | - | TRBJ2-7
CASSPTGQGEKLFF | TGTGCCAGCAGCCCCACGGGACAGGGTGAAAAACTGTTTTTT | TRBV7-9 | TRBD1 | 14 | - | TRBJ1-4
CASSPQGQGPGNTIYF | TGTGCCAGCTCACCACAGGGACAGGGCCCTGGAAACACCATATATTTT | TRBV18 | TRBD1 | 16 | - | TRBJ1-3
CASSQAGNGELFF | TGTGCCAGCAGCCAGGCTGGTAACGGGGAGCTGTTTTTT | TRBV28 | - | 13 | - | TRBJ2-2
CASSSPGLHSSTDTQYF | TGTGCCAGCAGCTCCCCGGGACTCCATTCTTCCACAGATACGCAGTATTTT | TRBV7-9 | - | 17 | - | TRBJ2-3
CASSLGTATYNSPLHF | TGTGCCAGCAGCCTTGGGACAGCCACCTATAATTCACCCCTCCACTTT | TRBV14 | TRBD1 | 16 | - | TRBJ1-6
CATSRGPDYGYTF | TGTGCCACCAGCAGAGGGCCAGACTATGGCTACACCTTC | TRBV15 | - | 13 | - | TRBJ1-2
CATSSWGGGASYNEQFF | TGTGCCACCAGCAGTTGGGGCGGGGGGGCCTCCTACAATGAGCAGTTCTTC | TRBV15 | TRBD2 | 17 | - | TRBJ2-1
CASSRGQGAGEQYF | TGTGCCAGCAGCAGGGGACAGGGGGCAGGGGAGCAGTACTTC | TRBV11-3 | TRBD1 | 14 | - | TRBJ2-7
CASSGDSDNQPQHF | TGTGCCAGCTCCGGAGACAGTGACAATCAGCCCCAGCATTTT | TRBV27 | - | 14 | few | TRBJ1-5
CASRRTEGSGNTIYF | TGTGCCAGTAGGAGGACAGAGGGCTCTGGAAACACCATATATTTT | TRBV19 | - | 15 | - | TRBJ1-3
CASSLEGAQETQYF | TGTGCCAGCAGCTTAGAAGGGGCCCAAGAGACCCAGTACTTC | TRBV7-9 | - | 14 | - | TRBJ2-5
CASSYSPEPSNEKLFF | TGTGCCAGCAGTTACTCTCCAGAACCCTCTAATGAAAAACTGTTTTTT | TRBV6-5 | - | 16 | - | TRBJ1-4
CASSIVGISYGYTF | TGTGCCAGTAGTATAGTCGGTATAAGCTATGGCTACACCTTC | TRBV19 | - | 14 | - | TRBJ1-2
CASSSGFGGELFF | TGTGCCAGCAGCTCAGGTTTTGGCGGGGAGCTGTTTTTT | TRBV28 | - | 13 | - | TRBJ2-2
CASSLTGGLGSPLHF | TGTGCCAGTAGTCTGACAGGGGGATTGGGATCACCCCTCCACTTT | TRBV19 | TRBD1 | 15 | few | TRBJ1-6
CASKRGQPNEKLFF | TGTGCCAGTAAGCGGGGGCAACCGAATGAAAAACTGTTTTTT | TRBV19 | - | 14 | - | TRBJ1-4
CASSSRQGAIMDSPLHF | TGTGCCAGCAGTTCGCGTCAGGGGGCCATTATGGATTCACCCCTCCACTTT | TRBV27 | TRBD1 | 17 | once | TRBJ1-6
CAWIRFGGTATNEKLFF | TGTGCCTGGATTCGCTTTGGGGGGACTGCAACTAATGAAAAACTGTTTTTT | TRBV30 | - | 17 | - | TRBJ1-4
CASSGTWRLNEQFF | TGTGCCAGTAGTGGGACTTGGCGGCTCAATGAGCAGTTCTTC | TRBV19 | - | 14 | - | TRBJ2-1
CASSLFGGTNEKLFF | TGTGCCAGCAGCCTATTCGGAGGAACTAATGAAAAACTGTTTTTT | TRBV7-6 | - | 15 | - | TRBJ1-4
CASSPKSTDNNEQFF | TGTGCCAGCTCACCAAAATCGACAGACAACAATGAGCAGTTCTTC | TRBV18 | - | 15 | once | TRBJ2-1
CASSPGQPNEQFF | TGTGCCAGCAGCCCGGGACAGCCCAATGAGCAGTTCTTC | TRBV2 | TRBD1 | 13 | - | TRBJ2-1
CASSPSSYTSYNEQFF | TGTGCCAGCAGCCCTAGCTCCTATACCTCCTACAATGAGCAGTTCTTC | TRBV11-2 | - | 16 | - | TRBJ2-1
CASSKQQGPEAFF | TGTGCCAGTAGTAAGCAACAGGGTCCTGAAGCTTTCTTT | TRBV19 | - | 13 | - | TRBJ1-1
CASSVGQVDTDTQYF | TGTGCCAGTAGTGTGGGACAGGTGGACACAGATACGCAGTATTTT | TRBV19 | TRBD1 | 15 | - | TRBJ2-3
CASSVGQPGEQYF | TGTGCCAGCAGCGTGGGACAGCCGGGCGAGCAGTACTTC | TRBV6-5 | TRBD1 | 13 | - | TRBJ2-7
CASSIDRGKPQHF | TGTGCCAGTAGTATCGACAGGGGAAAGCCCCAGCATTTT | TRBV19 | TRBD1 | 13 | few | TRBJ1-5
CASNYAGELFF | TGTGCCAGCAACTACGCCGGGGAGCTGTTTTTT | TRBV28 | - | 11 | - | TRBJ2-2
CASSLLGTAATNEKLFF | TGTGCCAGCAGTTTATTAGGGACAGCAGCAACTAATGAAAAACTGTTTTTT | TRBV27 | TRBD1 | 17 | - | TRBJ1-4
CATSRDWNPGGGGDTQYF | TGTGCCACCAGCAGAGATTGGAACCCGGGAGGAGGTGGGGATACGCAGTATTTT | TRBV15 | TRBD2 | 18 | - | TRBJ2-3
CASSFSGNPRTDTQYF | TGTGCCTCTTCATTTAGCGGGAACCCGCGGACAGATACGCAGTATTTT | TRBV10-3 | TRBD2 | 16 | - | TRBJ2-3
CASRETGSGYTF | TGTGCCAGCAGAGAGACAGGGTCTGGCTACACCTTC | TRBV6-5 | TRBD1 | 12 | - | TRBJ1-2
CASAPGTGTNNEKLFF | TGTGCCAGCGCCCCCGGGACAGGGACAAATAATGAAAAACTGTTTTTT | TRBV5-5 | TRBD1 | 16 | - | TRBJ1-4
CASSQGAGTSGGNEQFF | TGCGCCAGCAGCCAGGGCGCCGGGACTAGCGGAGGCAATGAGCAGTTCTTC | TRBV4-3 | TRBD2 | 17 | few | TRBJ2-1
CASSPWTGNLEAFF | TGTGCCAGCAGTCCCTGGACAGGTAATTTAGAAGCTTTCTTT | TRBV27 | TRBD1 | 14 | - | TRBJ1-1
CASSRGQGVANYGYTF | TGTGCCAGCAGCCGGGGACAGGGAGTCGCTAACTATGGCTACACCTTC | TRBV7-9 | TRBD1 | 16 | - | TRBJ1-2
CASSQASRGNSYNEQFF | TGCGCCAGCAGCCAAGCCTCCAGGGGAAACTCCTACAATGAGCAGTTCTTC | TRBV4-1 | - | 17 | - | TRBJ2-1
CASSFSGNTIYF | TGTGCCAGCAGTTTTAGCGGAAACACCATATATTTT | TRBV12-3/TRBV12-4 | - | 12 | - | TRBJ1-3